These 17 T cell receptor beta chains were all obtained from the same sample, sequenced in a study of blood T cells in healthy people across ages (dated by TCRdb to the mid-2010s). Library preparation used 5' RACE. Sequencing took place on an Illumina HiSeq 2500. The second PCR ran for about 7 to 11 cycles and used a J-beta primer mix along with a sample-barcoded 5' primer. TCRdb reprocessed the public reads (quality trimming at Q25 with fastp, clone calling with MiXCR) and kept in-frame beta chains. Each CDR3 protein appears once, grouped with its most common genes and DNA. Present in this sample are about 1 million distinct CDR3 sequences, roughly 45% of which were seen just once. 18% of the sample is taken by the ten largest. Specimen: blood. These receptors were collected from a woman aged 55-75 years in good health.

With regard to this clonotype: A read error may produce the germline difference seen at one junction end. The rearrangement links TRBV20-1 to TRBJ2-1; D gene unclear. The length of the CDR3 is 12 residues. The germline CDR1 and CDR2 sequences are DFQATT and SNEGSKA (reference sequence). This CDR3 reads CGARLGSNEQFF. The CDR3 region has the DNA TGCGGTGCTAGATTAGGATCGAATGAGCAGTTCTTC.

This clonotype was seen more than once but under ten times. The J gene is TRBJ2-3, the V gene TRBV7-9; D not resolved. This CDR3 comprises 14 residues. Germline V gene lookup returns CDR1 SEHNR and CDR2 FQNEAQ (reference sequence). Trimming pared 5 bases from V and 1 base from J, leaving 10 bases between. As DNA, the CDR3 is TGTGCCAGCAGCCAATTAGTACGCACAGATACGCAGTATTTT. Protein sequence: CASSQLVRTDTQYF.

This chain uses TRBV7-3 with TRBJ2-3; D gene uncertain. Germline values: CDR1 SGHTA, CDR2 FQGTGA. With 4 bases removed from V and 7 bases from J, the gap between germline ends came to 9 bases. The CDR3 covers 12 residues. CDR3 region: CASSSPGYTQYF. The DNA for the CDR3 is TGTGCCAGCAGCTCCCCCGGGTATACGCAGTATTTT. Full variable domain (rest looked up from reference TRBV7-3 and TRBJ2-3): GAGVSQTPSNKVTEKGKYVELRCDPISGHTALYWYRQSLGQGPEFLIYFQGTGAADDSGLPNDRFFAVRPEGSVSTLKIQRTERGDSAVYLCASSSPGYTQYFGPGTRLTVL.

The rearrangement links TRBV6-2 or TRBV6-3 to TRBJ2-1, with 9 bases identical to TRBD2. The junction had 3 bases not matched to a gene; V was cut back by 2 bases and J by 7 bases. Germline-derived CDR1 and CDR2 are MNHEY and SVGEGT. This CDR3 is 14 amino acids long. The CDR3 nucleotides are TGTGCCAGCAGTTACAGTCTAGCGGGAAATGAGCAGTTCTTC. Protein product: CASSYSLAGNEQFF.

The rearrangement joins TRBV25-1 to TRBJ1-1, with 8 bases lining up with TRBD1. This CDR3 is 14 amino acids long. J lost 1 base, V lost 8 bases, and 6 bases had no gene match. CDR1 is MGHDK and CDR2 is SYGVNS in the germline V gene. The CDR3 loop reads CASEAGQANTEAFF. The CDR3 DNA reads as TGTGCCAGCGAAGCGGGACAGGCGAACACTGAAGCTTTCTTT.

This chain connects TRBV20-1 to TRBJ2-5; D uncertain. This CDR3 spans 15 amino acids. Germline CDR1 and CDR2: DFQATT and SNEGSKA (reference sequence). With 5 bases removed from V and 4 bases from J, the gap between germline ends came to 20 bases. This chain's CDR3 is CSAQIAGARLETQYF. CDR3 DNA: TGCAGTGCTCAGATTGCTGGAGCACGTCTAGAGACCCAGTACTTC.

The chain recombines TRBV6-5 with TRBJ2-7; 8 positions agree with TRBD2. The assigned J gene may be wrong: the sequence end matches TRBJ2-5 better. CDR1 is MNHEY and CDR2 is SVGAGI in the germline V gene. CDR3 size: 15 residues. As DNA, the CDR3 is TGTGCCAGCAGTACCCCGGGACTAGTTTTCGTGACCCAGTACTTC. Protein product: CASSTPGLVFVTQYF.

The V and J genes are TRBV7-9 and TRBJ2-1; D is uncertain. The CDR3 totals 12 residues. Germline V gene lookup returns CDR1 SEHNR and CDR2 FQNEAQ (reference sequence). V lost 6 bases and J lost 6, with 9 bases in between. DNA of the CDR3: TGTGCCAGCAGTACAGAGTTCAATGAGCAGTTCTTC. Translation gives CASSTEFNEQFF.

This clonotype was observed a handful of times. This chain connects TRBV10-3 to TRBJ2-1; TRBD1 matches at 8 bases. The V segment lost 10 bases and the J segment 0 bases; nucleotides outside the gene matches: 5. Germline lookup yields CDR1 ENHRY and CDR2 SYGVKD. The CDR3 covers 14 residues. The CDR3 sequence: CATGGGPSYNEQFF. The CDR3 DNA is TGTGCCACAGGGGGCGGTCCCTCCTACAATGAGCAGTTCTTC.

The V gene is TRBV12-3 or TRBV12-4, the J gene TRBJ2-1, with D possibly matching TRBD2 (6 bases). Deletions cut 10 bases from V and 2 bases from J, with 15 bases between. This CDR3 region has 14 residues. CDR3 in DNA: TGTGCCACTCGCGGGGTGAGCACCTACAATGAGCAGTTCTTC. Protein: CATRGVSTYNEQFF.

CDR3 nucleotide sequence: TGTGCCAGCAGTTACCTTCCGATTAGCGGGAGCGGAGAGCAGTTCTTC. This gives the protein CASSYLPISGSGEQFF. The chain recombines TRBV6-5 with TRBJ2-1; 9 positions agree with TRBD2. The CDR3 extends over 16 amino acids. V lost 2 bases and J lost 10; bases outside the gene matches: 12. The germline gives CDR1 MNHEY, CDR2 SVGAGI.

The chain links TRBV30 to TRBJ2-4, with D unresolved. This CDR3 spans 12 amino acids. Germline assignment: CDR1 GTSNPN and CDR2 SVGIG (reference sequence). The V and J ends lost 3 bases and 0 bases respectively, with 3 bases between them. CDR3 protein: CAWREAKNIQYF. CDR3 DNA: TGTGCCTGGAGGGAAGCCAAAAACATTCAGTACTTC.

V gene TRBV7-9 combines with J gene TRBJ2-1; D gene unclear. V was shortened by 5 bases and J by 7 bases, with 24 bases between the two germline ends. Germline V gene lookup returns CDR1 SEHNR and CDR2 FQNEAQ (reference sequence). The CDR3 is 17 residues long. CDR3 protein: CASSPSPSLGFENEQFF. DNA of the CDR3: TGTGCCAGCAGCCCATCCCCCTCCCTGGGGTTCGAGAATGAGCAGTTCTTC. Based on the CDR3 plus reference TRBV7-9 and TRBJ2-1, the full variable domain is DTGVSQNPRHKITKRGQNVTFRCDPISEHNRLYWYRQTLGQGPEFLTYFQNEAQLEKSRLLSDRFSAERPKGSFSTLEIQRTEQGDSAMYLCASSPSPSLGFENEQFFGPGTRLTVL.

The rearrangement uses TRBV20-1 and TRBJ2-5; 10 nucleotides agree with TRBD2. CDR3 length: 12 amino acids. Germline V lookup: CDR1 DFQATT, CDR2 SNEGSKA (reference sequence). The junction had 6 bases not matched to a gene; V was cut back by 3 bases and J by 11 bases. The CDR3 protein is CSARASGSWQYF. The CDR3 nucleotides read TGCAGTGCTAGGGCTAGCGGGAGTTGGCAGTACTTC.

The sample holds a few counts of this clonotype. This sequence joins TRBV27 and TRBJ2-1; 10 bases line up with TRBD1. CDR1 is MNHEY and CDR2 is SMNVEV in the germline V gene (reference sequence). This CDR3 spans 16 amino acids. Trimming at V came to 5 bases and at J to 0 bases, leaving 4 bases not matched to a gene. The DNA for the CDR3 is TGTGCCAGCAGTCTGACAGGGGGCGGCTCCTACAATGAGCAGTTCTTC. Translating gives CASSLTGGGSYNEQFF.

This clonotype has only a few counts. V gene TRBV6-1 combines with J gene TRBJ2-7; 7 nucleotides agree with TRBD1. The trim removed 6 bases at V and 2 bases at J, leaving 7 bases unmatched. CDR1 is MNHNS, CDR2 SASEGT, per germline. There are 14 residues in the CDR3. The CDR3 nucleotides read TGTGCCAGCAGGGGGGACAGAGAAGCCTACGAGCAGTACTTC. Protein: CASRGDREAYEQYF.

This clonotype was recorded a few times. The chain links TRBV20-1 to TRBJ2-4; TRBD1 matches at 9 bases. The J call may be faulty, since TRBJ2-7 better matches the DNA end. Germline CDR1 DFQATT, CDR2 SNEGSKA (reference sequence). The CDR3 runs to 15 residues. CDR3 bases: TGCAGTGCAAACCCTTCGGACAGGGGATCCTACGAGCAGTACTTC. Its translation is CSANPSDRGSYEQYF.